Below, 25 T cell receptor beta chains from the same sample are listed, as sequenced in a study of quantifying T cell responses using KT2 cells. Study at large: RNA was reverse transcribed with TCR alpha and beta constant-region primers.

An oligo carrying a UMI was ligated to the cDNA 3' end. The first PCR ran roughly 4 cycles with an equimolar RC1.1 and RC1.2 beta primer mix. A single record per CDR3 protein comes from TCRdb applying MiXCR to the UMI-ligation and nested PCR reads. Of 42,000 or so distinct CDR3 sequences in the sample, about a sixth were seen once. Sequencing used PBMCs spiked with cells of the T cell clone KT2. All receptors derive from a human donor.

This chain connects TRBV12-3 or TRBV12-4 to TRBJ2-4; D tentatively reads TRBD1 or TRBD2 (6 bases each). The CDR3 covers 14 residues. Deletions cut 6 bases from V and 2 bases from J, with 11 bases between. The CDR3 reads CASSAGQTKNIQYF. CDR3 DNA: TGTGCCAGCAGCGCGGGACAAACCAAAAACATTCAGTACTTC.

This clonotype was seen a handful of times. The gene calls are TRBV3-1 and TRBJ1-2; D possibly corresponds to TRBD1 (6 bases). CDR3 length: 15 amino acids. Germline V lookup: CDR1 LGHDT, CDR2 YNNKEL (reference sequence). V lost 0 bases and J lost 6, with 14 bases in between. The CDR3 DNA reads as TGTGCCAGCAGCCAAGACCCCCAGGGGAGGGATGGCTACACCTTC. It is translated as CASSQDPQGRDGYTF.

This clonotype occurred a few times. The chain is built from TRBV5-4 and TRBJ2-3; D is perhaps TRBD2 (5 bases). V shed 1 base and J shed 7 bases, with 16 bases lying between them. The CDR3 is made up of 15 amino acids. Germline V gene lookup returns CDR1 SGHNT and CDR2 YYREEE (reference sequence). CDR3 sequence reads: CASSLKGYSSHTQYF. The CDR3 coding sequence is TGTGCCAGCAGCTTGAAAGGCTATTCTAGCCATACGCAGTATTTT.

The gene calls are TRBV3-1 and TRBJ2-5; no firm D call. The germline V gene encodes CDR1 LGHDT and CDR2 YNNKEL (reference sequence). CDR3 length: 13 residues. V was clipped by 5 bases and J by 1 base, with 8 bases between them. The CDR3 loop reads CASSFGPQETQYF. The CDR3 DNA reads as TGTGCCAGCAGCTTTGGACCCCAAGAGACCCAGTACTTC.

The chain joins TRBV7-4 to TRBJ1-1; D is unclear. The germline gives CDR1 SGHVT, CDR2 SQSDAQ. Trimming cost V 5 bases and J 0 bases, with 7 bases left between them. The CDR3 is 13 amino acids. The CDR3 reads CASSRLLNTEAFF. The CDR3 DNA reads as TGTGCCAGCAGCCGCCTCTTGAACACTGAAGCTTTCTTT.

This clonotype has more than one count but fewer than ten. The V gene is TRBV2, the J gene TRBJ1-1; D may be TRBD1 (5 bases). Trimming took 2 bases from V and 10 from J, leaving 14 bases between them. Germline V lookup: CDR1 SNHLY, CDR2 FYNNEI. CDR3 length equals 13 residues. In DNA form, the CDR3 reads TGTGCCAGCAGTGAAACCCAGGGCGGAGGAGCTTTCTTT. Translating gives CASSETQGGGAFF.

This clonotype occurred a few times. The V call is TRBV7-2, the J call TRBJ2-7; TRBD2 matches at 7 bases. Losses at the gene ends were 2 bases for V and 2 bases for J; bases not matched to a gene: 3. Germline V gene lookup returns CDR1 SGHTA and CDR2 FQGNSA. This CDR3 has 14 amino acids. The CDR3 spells CASSLWGTTYEQYF. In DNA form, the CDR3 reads TGTGCCAGCAGCTTATGGGGGACTACCTACGAGCAGTACTTC.

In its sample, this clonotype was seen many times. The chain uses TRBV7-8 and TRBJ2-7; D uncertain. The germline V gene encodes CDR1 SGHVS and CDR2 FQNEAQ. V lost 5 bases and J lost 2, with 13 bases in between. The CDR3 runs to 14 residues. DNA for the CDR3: TGTGCCAGCAGCCCTATGGACGGCCCCTACGAGCAGTACTTC. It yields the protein CASSPMDGPYEQYF.

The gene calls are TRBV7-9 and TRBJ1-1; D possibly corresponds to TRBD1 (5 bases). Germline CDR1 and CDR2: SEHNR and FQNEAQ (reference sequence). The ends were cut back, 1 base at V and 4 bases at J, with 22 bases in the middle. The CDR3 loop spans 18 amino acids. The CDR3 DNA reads TGTGCCAGCAGCTTAGTCAGGGCCTCCGGGGGGATGGGCACTGAAGCTTTCTTT. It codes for CASSLVRASGGMGTEAFF.

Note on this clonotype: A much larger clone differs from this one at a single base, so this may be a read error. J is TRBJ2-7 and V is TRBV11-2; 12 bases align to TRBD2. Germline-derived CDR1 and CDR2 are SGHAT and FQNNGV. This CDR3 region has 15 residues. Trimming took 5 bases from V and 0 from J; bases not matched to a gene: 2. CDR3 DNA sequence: TGTGCCAGCAGCGCGACTAGCGGGAGCTCCTACGAGCAGTACTTC. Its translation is CASSATSGSSYEQYF.

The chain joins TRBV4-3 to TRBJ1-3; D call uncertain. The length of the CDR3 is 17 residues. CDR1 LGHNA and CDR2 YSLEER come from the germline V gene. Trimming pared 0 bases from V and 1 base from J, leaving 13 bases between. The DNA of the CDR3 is TGCGCCAGCAGCCAAGATTCCTACGCAGCGTCTGGAAACACCATATATTTT. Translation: CASSQDSYAASGNTIYF.

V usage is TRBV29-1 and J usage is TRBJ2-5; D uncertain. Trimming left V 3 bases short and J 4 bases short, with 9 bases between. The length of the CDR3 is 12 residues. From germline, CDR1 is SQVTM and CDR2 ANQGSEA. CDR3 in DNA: TGCAGCGTTGAGGAGAAGCCAGAGACCCAGTACTTC. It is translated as CSVEEKPETQYF. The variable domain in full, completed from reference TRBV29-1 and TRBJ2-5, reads SAVISQKPSRDICQRGTSLTIQCQVDSQVTMMFWYRQQPGQSLTLIATANQGSEATYESGFVIDKFPISRPNLTFSTLTVSNMSPEDSSIYLCSVEEKPETQYFGPGTRLLVL.

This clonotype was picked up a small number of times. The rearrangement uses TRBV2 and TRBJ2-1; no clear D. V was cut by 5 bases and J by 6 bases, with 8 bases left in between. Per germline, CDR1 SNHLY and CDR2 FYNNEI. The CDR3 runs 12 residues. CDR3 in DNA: TGTGCCAGCAGTTCCGAGAGCAATGAGCAGTTCTTC. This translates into CASSSESNEQFF. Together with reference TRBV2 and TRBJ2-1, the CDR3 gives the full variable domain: EPEVTQTPSHQVTQMGQEVILRCVPISNHLYFYWYRQILGQKVEFLVSFYNNEISEKSEIFDDQFSVERPDGSNFTLKIRSTKLEDSAMYFCASSSESNEQFFGPGTRLTVL.

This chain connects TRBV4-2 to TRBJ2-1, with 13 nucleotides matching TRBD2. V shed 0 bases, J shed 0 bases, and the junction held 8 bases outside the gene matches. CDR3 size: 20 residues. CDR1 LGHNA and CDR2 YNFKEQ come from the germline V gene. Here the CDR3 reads CASSQDPGLAGPSSYNEQFF. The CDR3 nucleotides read TGTGCCAGCAGCCAAGACCCGGGACTAGCGGGGCCGAGCTCCTACAATGAGCAGTTCTTC.

CDR3 in amino acids: CSAGTTSGVYNEQFF. The CDR3 DNA is TGCAGTGCCGGGACGACTAGCGGGGTATACAATGAGCAGTTCTTC. V is TRBV20-1 and J is TRBJ2-1; the match to TRBD2 covers 11 bases. There are 15 residues in the CDR3. In germline, CDR1 is DFQATT, CDR2 SNEGSKA (reference sequence). The V segment lost 6 bases and the J segment 4 bases; nucleotides outside the gene matches: 8.

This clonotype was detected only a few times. The CDR3 nucleotides read TGTGCCAGCAGATCCGGTATGGGGAGTGGGGCCAACGTCCTGACTTTC. It specifies CASRSGMGSGANVLTF. V and J are TRBV7-9 and TRBJ2-6, with D possibly being TRBD2 (5 bases). V was pared by 6 bases and J by 3 bases, with 15 bases between. Per germline, CDR1 SEHNR and CDR2 FQNEAQ (reference sequence). CDR3 length: 16 residues.

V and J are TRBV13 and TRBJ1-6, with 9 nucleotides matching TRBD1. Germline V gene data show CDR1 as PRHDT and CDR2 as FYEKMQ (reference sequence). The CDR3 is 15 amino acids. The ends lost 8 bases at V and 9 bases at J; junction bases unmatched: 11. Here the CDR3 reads CASGYRDRVGSPLHF. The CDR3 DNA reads TGTGCCAGCGGCTACCGGGACAGGGTAGGTTCACCCCTCCACTTT.

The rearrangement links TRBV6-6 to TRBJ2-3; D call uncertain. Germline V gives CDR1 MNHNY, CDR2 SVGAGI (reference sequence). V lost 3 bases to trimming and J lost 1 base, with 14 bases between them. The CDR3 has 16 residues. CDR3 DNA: TGTGCCAGCAGTTATCCCAACACGGGTGGCACAGATACGCAGTATTTT. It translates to CASSYPNTGGTDTQYF.

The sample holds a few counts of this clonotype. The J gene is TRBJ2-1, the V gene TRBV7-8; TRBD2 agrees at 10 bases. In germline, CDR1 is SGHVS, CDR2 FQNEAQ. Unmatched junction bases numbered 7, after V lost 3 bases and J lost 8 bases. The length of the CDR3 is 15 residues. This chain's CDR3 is CASSLQRGGQYEQFF. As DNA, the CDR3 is TGTGCCAGCAGCTTGCAGCGGGGGGGCCAGTATGAGCAGTTCTTC.

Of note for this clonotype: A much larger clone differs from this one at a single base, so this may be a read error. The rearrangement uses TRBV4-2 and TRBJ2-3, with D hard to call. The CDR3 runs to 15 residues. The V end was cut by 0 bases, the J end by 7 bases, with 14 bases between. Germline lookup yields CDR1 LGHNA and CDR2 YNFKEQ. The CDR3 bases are TGTGCCAGCAGCCAAGATGCTCCGGATACACATACGCAGTATTTT. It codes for CASSQDAPDTHTQYF.

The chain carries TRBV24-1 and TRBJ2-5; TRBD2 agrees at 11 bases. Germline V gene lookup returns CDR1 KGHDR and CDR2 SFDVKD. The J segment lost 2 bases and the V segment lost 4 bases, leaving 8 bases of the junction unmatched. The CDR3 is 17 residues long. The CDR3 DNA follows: TGTGCCACCAGTGACAACTCCGGGACTAGCGGACAAGAGACCCAGTACTTC. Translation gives CATSDNSGTSGQETQYF.

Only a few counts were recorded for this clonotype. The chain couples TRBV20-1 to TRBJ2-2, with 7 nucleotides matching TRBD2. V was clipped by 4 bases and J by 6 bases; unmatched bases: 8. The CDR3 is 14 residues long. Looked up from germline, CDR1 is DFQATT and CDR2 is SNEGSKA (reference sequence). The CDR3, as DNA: TGCAGTGCTAAGAGCGGGGCGGGGGCCGGGGAGCTGTTTTTT. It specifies CSAKSGAGAGELFF.

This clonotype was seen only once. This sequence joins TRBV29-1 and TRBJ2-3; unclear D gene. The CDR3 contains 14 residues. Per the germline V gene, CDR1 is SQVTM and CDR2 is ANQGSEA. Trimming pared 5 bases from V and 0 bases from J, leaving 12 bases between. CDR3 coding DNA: TGCAGCGTTTCGTATCGACCTAGCACAGATACGCAGTATTTT. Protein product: CSVSYRPSTDTQYF.

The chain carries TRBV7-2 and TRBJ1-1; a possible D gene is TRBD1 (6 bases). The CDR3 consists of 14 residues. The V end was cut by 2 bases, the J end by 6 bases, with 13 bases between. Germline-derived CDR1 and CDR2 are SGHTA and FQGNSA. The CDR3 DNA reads TGTGCCAGCAGCTTAACTTTGGGGGGCGCTGAAGCTTTCTTT. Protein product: CASSLTLGGAEAFF. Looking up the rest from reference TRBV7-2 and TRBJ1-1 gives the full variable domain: GAGVSQSPSNKVTEKGKDVELRCDPISGHTALYWYRQSLGQGLEFLIYFQGNSAPDKSGLPSDRFSAERTGGSVSTLTIQRTQQEDSAVYLCASSLTLGGAEAFFGQGTRLTVV.

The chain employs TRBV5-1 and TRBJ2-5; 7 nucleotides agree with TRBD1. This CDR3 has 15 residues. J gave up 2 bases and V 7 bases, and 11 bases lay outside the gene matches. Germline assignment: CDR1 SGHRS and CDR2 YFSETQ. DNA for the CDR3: TGCGCCAGCTATCAATTCGACAGGGATCAAGAGACCCAGTACTTC. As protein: CASYQFDRDQETQYF.